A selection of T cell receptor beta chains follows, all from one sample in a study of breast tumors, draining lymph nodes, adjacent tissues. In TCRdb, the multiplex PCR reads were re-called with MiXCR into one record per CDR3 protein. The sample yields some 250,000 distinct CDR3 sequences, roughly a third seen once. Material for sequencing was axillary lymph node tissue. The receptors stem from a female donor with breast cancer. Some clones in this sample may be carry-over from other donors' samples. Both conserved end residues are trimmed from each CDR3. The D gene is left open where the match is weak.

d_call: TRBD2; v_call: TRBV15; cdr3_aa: ATSGGWSYEQY
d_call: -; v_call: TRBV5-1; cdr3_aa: ASSLRGHEGNSPLH
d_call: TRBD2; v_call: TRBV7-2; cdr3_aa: ASSLISGGLTDTQY
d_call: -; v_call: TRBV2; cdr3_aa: ASSGGTGRGADTQY
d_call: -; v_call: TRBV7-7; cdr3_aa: ASSFQGAGELF
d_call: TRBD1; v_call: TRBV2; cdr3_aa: ASSATGTVNF
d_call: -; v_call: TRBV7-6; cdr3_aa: ASSSVDSPSYEQY
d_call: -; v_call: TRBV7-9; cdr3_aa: ASRETEGESPLH
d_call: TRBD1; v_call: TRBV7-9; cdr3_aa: ASSFPDRALAKNIQY
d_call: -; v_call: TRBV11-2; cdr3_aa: ASSPSDSGNTIY
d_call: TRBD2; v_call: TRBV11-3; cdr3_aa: ASSLESAGTSSYEQY